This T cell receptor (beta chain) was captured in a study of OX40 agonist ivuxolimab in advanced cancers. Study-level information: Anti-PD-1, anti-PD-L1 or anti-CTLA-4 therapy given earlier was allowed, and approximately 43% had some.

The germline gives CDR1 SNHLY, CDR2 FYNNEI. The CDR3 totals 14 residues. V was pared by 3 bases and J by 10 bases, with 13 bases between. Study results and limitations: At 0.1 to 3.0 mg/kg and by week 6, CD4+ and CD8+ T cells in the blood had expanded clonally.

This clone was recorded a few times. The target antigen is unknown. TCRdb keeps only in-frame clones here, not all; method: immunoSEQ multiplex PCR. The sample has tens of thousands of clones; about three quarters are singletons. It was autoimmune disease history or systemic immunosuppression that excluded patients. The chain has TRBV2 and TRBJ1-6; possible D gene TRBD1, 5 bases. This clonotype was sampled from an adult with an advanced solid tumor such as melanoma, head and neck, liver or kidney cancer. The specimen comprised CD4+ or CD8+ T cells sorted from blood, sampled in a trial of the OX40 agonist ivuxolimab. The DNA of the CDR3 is TGTGCCAGCAGTGACGGGGGATTGAGGTCACCCCTCCACTTT. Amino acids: CASSDGGLRSPLHF.